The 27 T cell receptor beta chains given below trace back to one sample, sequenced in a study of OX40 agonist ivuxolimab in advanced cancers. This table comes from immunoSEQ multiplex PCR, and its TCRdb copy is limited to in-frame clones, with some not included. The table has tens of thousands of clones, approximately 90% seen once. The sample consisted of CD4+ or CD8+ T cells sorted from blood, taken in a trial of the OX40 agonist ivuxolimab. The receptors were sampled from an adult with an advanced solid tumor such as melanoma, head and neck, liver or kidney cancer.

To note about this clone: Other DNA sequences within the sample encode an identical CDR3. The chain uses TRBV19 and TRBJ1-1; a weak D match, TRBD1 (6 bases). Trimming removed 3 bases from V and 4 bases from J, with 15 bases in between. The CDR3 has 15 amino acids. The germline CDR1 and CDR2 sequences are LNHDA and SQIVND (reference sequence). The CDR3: CASSIAWGAGTEAFF. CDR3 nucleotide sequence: TGTGCCAGTAGTATCGCATGGGGGGCCGGCACTGAAGCTTTCTTT. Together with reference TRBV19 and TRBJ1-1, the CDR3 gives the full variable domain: DGGITQSPKYLFRKEGQNVTLSCEQNLNHDAMYWYRQDPGQGLRLIYYSQIVNDFQKGDIAEGYSVSREKKESFPLTVTSAQKNPTAFYLCASSIAWGAGTEAFFGQGTRLTVV.

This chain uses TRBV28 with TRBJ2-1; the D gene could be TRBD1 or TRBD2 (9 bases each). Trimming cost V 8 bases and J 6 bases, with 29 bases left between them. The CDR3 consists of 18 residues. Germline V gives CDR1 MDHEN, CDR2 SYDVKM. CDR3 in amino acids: CASLPWTGELAGLNEQFF. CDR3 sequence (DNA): TGTGCCAGCCTACCGTGGACAGGGGAACTAGCGGGTCTCAATGAGCAGTTCTTC.

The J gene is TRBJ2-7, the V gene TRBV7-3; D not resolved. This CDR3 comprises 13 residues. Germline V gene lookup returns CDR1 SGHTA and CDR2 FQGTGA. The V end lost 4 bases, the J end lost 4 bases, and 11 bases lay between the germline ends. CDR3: CASSSEDGYEQYF. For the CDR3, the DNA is TGTGCCAGCAGCTCCGAAGATGGGTACGAGCAGTACTTC.

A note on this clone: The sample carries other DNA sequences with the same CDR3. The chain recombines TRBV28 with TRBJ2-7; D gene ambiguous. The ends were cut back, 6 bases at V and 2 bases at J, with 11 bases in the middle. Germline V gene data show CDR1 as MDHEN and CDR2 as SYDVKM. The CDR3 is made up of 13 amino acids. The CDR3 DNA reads TGTGCCAGCAGCTTCATTGAAGCCTACGAGCAGTACTTC. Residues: CASSFIEAYEQYF.

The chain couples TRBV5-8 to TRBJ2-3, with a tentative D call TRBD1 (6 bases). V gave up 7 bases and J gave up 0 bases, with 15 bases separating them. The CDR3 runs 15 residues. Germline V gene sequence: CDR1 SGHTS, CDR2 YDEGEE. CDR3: CASGRGGSSTDTQYF. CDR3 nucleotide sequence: TGTGCCAGCGGAAGAGGGGGTTCCAGCACAGATACGCAGTATTTT.

In DNA, the CDR3 is TGTGCCAGCAGCCCCTCGGGCACTGAAGCTTTCTTT. Translation: CASSPSGTEAFF. The chain recombines TRBV9 with TRBJ1-1; D gene unclear. Germline values: CDR1 SGDLS, CDR2 YYNGEE. The CDR3 is 12 amino acids. Trimming left V 4 bases short and J 4 bases short, with 8 bases between.

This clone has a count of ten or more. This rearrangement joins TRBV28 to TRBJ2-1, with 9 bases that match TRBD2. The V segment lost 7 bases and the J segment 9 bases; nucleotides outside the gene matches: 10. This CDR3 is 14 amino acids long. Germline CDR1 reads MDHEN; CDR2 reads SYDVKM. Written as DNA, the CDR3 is TGTGCCAGCAACCTTAGCGGGGGCCTCTTTGAGCAGTTCTTC. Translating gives CASNLSGGLFEQFF.

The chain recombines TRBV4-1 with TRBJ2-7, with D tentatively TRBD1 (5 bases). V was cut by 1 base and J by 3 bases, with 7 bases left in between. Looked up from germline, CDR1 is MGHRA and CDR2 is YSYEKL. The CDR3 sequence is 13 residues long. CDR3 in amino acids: CASSQVQDYEQYF. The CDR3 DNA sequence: TGCGCCAGCAGCCAAGTACAGGACTACGAGCAGTACTTC.

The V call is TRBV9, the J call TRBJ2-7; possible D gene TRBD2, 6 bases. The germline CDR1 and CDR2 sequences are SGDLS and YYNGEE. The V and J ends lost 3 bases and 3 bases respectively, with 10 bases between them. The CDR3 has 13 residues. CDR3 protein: CASSAGDFYEQYF. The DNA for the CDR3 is TGTGCCAGCAGCGCCGGGGACTTCTACGAGCAGTACTTC.

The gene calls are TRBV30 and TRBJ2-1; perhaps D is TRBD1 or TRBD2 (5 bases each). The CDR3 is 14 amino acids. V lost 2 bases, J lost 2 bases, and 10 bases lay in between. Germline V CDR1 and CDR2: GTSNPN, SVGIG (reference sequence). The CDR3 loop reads CAWSLGTAYNEQFF. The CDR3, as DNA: TGTGCCTGGAGTCTGGGGACGGCCTACAATGAGCAGTTCTTC.

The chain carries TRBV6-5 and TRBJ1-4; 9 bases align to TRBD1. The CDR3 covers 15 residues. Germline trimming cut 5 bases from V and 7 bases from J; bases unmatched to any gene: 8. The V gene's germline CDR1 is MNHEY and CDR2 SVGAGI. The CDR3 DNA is TGTGCCAGCAGTGTTACCGGGACAGGGAGTGAAAAACTGTTTTTT. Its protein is CASSVTGTGSEKLFF.

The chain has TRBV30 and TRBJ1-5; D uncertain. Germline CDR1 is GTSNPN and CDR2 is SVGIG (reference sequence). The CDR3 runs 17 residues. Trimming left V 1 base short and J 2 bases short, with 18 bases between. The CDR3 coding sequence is TGTGCCTGGAGTGACACTTTAGTGGGTGCGGGCAATCAGCCCCAGCATTTT. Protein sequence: CAWSDTLVGAGNQPQHF.

The CDR3: CASSLLHAGTQYF. CDR3 nucleotide sequence: TGTGCCAGCAGCTTACTCCACGCGGGGACCCAGTACTTC. The chain combines TRBV7-6 with TRBJ2-5; the D gene is possibly TRBD2 (5 bases). This CDR3 region has 13 residues. CDR1 is SGHVS, CDR2 FNYEAQ, per germline. V was cut by 2 bases and J by 7 bases, with 11 bases left in between.

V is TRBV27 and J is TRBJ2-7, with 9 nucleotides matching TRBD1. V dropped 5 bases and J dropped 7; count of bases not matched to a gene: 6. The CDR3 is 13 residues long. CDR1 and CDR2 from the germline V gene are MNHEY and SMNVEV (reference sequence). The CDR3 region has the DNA TGTGCCAGCAGTCCTACGACAGGGGGTGAGCAGTACTTC. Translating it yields CASSPTTGGEQYF.

The CDR3: CASSLSTSGIPWSTDTQYF. The CDR3 region has the DNA TGTGCCAGCAGCTTAAGTACTAGCGGGATCCCATGGAGCACAGATACGCAGTATTTT. This sequence joins TRBV13 and TRBJ2-3; TRBD2 agrees at 10 bases. Germline trimming cut 2 bases from V and 0 bases from J; bases unmatched to any gene: 11. CDR1 is PRHDT and CDR2 is FYEKMQ in the germline V gene (reference sequence). The CDR3 has 19 residues.

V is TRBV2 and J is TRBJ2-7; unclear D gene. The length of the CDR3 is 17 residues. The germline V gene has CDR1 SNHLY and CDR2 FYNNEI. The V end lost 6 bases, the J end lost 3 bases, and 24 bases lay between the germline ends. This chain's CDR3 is CASSFGRRVPVGYEQYF. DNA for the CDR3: TGTGCCAGCAGCTTCGGACGGCGCGTACCAGTAGGCTACGAGCAGTACTTC.

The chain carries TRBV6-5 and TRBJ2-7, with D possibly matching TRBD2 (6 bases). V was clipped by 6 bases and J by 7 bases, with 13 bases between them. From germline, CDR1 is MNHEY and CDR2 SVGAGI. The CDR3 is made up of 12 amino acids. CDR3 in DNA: TGTGCCAGCAGCGACCGGGGGTGGGAGCAGTACTTC. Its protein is CASSDRGWEQYF.

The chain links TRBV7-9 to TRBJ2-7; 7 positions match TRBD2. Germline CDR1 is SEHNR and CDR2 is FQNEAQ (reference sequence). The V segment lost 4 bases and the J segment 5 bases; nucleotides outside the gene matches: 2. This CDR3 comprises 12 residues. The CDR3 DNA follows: TGTGCCAGCAGCTCCCGGGGGGACGAGCAGTACTTC. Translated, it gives CASSSRGDEQYF. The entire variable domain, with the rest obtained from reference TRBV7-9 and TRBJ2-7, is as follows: DTGVSQNPRHKITKRGQNVTFRCDPISEHNRLYWYRQTLGQGPEFLTYFQNEAQLEKSRLLSDRFSAERPKGSFSTLEIQRTEQGDSAMYLCASSSRGDEQYFGPGTRLTVT.

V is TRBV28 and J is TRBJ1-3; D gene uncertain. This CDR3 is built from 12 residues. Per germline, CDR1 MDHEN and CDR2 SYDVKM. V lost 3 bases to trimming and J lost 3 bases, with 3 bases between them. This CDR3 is CASSFVGNTIYF. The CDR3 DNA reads TGTGCCAGCAGTTTCGTTGGAAACACCATATATTTT.

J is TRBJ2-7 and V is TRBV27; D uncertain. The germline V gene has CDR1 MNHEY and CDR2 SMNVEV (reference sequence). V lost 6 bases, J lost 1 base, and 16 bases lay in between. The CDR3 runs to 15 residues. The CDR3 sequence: CASSLGPQKSYEQYF. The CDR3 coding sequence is TGTGCCAGCAGCCTGGGCCCCCAGAAATCCTACGAGCAGTACTTC.

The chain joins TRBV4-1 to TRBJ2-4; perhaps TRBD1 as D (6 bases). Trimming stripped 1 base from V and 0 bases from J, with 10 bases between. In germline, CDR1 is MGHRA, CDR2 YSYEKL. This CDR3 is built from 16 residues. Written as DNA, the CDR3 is TGCGCCAGCAGCCAAGGGGGGCGTTTAGCCAAAAACATTCAGTACTTC. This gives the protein CASSQGGRLAKNIQYF.

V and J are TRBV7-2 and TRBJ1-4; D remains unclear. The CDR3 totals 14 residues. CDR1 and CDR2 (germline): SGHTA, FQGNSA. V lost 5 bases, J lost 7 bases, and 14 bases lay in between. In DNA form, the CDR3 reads TGTGCCAGCAGCCCATCCCTGGGCCCTGAAAAACTGTTTTTT. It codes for CASSPSLGPEKLFF.

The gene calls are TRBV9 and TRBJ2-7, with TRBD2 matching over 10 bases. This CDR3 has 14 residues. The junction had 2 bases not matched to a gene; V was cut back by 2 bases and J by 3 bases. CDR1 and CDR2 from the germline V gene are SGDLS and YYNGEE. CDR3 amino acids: CASSVSGRGYEQYF. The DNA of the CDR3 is TGTGCCAGCAGCGTGAGCGGGAGGGGCTACGAGCAGTACTTC.

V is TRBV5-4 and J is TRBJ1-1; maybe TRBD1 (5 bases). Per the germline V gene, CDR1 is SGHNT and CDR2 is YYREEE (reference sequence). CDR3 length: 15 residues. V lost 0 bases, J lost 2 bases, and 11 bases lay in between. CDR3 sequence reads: CASSLGRDLNTEAFF. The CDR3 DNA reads TGTGCCAGCAGCTTGGGACGGGACCTTAACACTGAAGCTTTCTTT.

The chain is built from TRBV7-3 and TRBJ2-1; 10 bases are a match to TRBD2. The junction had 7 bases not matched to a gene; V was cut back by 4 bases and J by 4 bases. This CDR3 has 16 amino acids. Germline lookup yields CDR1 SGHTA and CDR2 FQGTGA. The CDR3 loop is CASSWGLANGYNEQFF. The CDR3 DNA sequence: TGTGCCAGCAGCTGGGGACTAGCGAATGGGTACAATGAGCAGTTCTTC.

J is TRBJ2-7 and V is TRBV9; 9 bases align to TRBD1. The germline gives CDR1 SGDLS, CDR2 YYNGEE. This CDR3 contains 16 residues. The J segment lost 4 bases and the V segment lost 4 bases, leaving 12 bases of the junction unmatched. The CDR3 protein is CASSLTRTGDLYEQYF. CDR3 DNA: TGTGCCAGCAGCCTCACCCGGACAGGGGATCTGTACGAGCAGTACTTC.

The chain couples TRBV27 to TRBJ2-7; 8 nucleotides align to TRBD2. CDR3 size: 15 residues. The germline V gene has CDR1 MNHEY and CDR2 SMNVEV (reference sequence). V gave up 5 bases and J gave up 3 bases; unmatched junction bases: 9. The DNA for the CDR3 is TGTGCCAGCAGTCCCCCTCCCAGCGGGAGCTACGAGCAGTACTTC. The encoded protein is CASSPPPSGSYEQYF.